Listed below are T cell receptor beta chains from one sample, sequenced in a study of human T cells and chemical hapten exposure. From the RACE reads, TCRdb called clonotypes with MiXCR, one entry per CDR3 protein. Among 250,000 to 300,000 distinct CDR3 sequences listed, just under 8% were seen once. The starting material was whole blood, obtained in connection with sensitization to the hapten diphenylcyclopropenone (DPC). Every receptor here comes from a man younger than 30 with alopecia areata. Some clones in this sample may be carry-over from other donors' samples. CDR3s include the opening cysteine and the closing phenylalanine or tryptophan. Fields, in order: D gene, clone size, J gene, V gene, CDR3 DNA, CDR3 protein. The D gene is left open where the match is weak. Some rows mark clone size as missing; the rest say once, few, many or name a class of expanded clone.

D gene: TRBD2; clone size: NA; J gene: TRBJ2-1; V gene: TRBV20-1; CDR3 DNA: TGCAGTGCTAGAGGCGGGGGGGCCTCCCTCGATGAGCAGTTCTTC; CDR3 protein: CSARGGGASLDEQFF
D gene: NA; clone size: many; J gene: TRBJ1-6; V gene: TRBV5-1; CDR3 DNA: TGCGCCAGCAGCGGATCCGGGGGATATAATTCACCCCTCCACTTT; CDR3 protein: CASSGSGGYNSPLHF
D gene: TRBD2; clone size: few; J gene: TRBJ2-3; V gene: TRBV3-1; CDR3 DNA: TGTGCCAGCAGCCAAGATTTTAGCGGGGCGACAGATACGCAGTATTTT; CDR3 protein: CASSQDFSGATDTQYF
D gene: NA; clone size: few; J gene: TRBJ1-1; V gene: TRBV7-8; CDR3 DNA: TGTGCCAGCAGTGAGGACACCGACACTGAAGCTTTCTTT; CDR3 protein: CASSEDTDTEAFF
D gene: NA; clone size: few; J gene: TRBJ1-5; V gene: TRBV6-6; CDR3 DNA: TGTGCCAGCAGATATCCTAACAGGGATCAGCCCCAGCATTTT; CDR3 protein: CASRYPNRDQPQHF
D gene: NA; clone size: few; J gene: TRBJ2-1; V gene: TRBV7-7; CDR3 DNA: TGTGCCAGCAGCTTAGTGGGGACAAACTACAATGAGCAGTTCTTC; CDR3 protein: CASSLVGTNYNEQFF
D gene: NA; clone size: NA; J gene: TRBJ1-6; V gene: TRBV11-2; CDR3 DNA: TGTGCCAGCAGCTTAAGCCAGGGGAATTCACCCCTCCACTTT; CDR3 protein: CASSLSQGNSPLHF
D gene: NA; clone size: few; J gene: TRBJ1-3; V gene: TRBV5-6; CDR3 DNA: TGTGCCAGCAGCTCCAGCGCGGATCGCTCTGGAAACACCATATATTTT; CDR3 protein: CASSSSADRSGNTIYF
D gene: NA; clone size: many; J gene: TRBJ1-1; V gene: TRBV3-1; CDR3 DNA: TGCGCCAGCAGCCAAGGACAGTTGAACACTGAAGCTTTCTTT; CDR3 protein: CASSQGQLNTEAFF
D gene: TRBD2; clone size: NA; J gene: TRBJ2-2; V gene: TRBV20-1; CDR3 DNA: TGCAGTGCCCTCTGGGGCGGGGGAGGCACCGGGGAGCTGTTTTTT; CDR3 protein: CSALWGGGGTGELFF